The source of this T cell receptor (beta chain) is a study of OX40 agonist ivuxolimab in advanced cancers. TCRdb's copy holds only in-frame clones and misses some; the assay was immunoSEQ multiplex PCR. The sample has about 93,000 clones, roughly 92% seen once; the top ten hold 2% to 3%. V was clipped by 0 bases and J by 4 bases, with 7 bases between them. CDR3 length equals 15 residues. Germline V gene sequence: CDR1 PRHDT, CDR2 FYEKMQ (reference sequence). Autoimmune disease history or systemic immunosuppression led to patients being barred. Sequencing used CD4+ or CD8+ T cells sorted from blood, obtained in a trial of the OX40 agonist ivuxolimab. This clonotype originated in an adult with an advanced solid tumor such as melanoma, head and neck, liver or kidney cancer. The chain has TRBV13 and TRBJ1-6; possible D gene TRBD1, 6 bases. The chain's CDR3 is CASSLGTGYNSPLHF. In DNA, the CDR3 is TGTGCCAGCAGCTTAGGGACAGGTTATAATTCACCCCTCCACTTT.